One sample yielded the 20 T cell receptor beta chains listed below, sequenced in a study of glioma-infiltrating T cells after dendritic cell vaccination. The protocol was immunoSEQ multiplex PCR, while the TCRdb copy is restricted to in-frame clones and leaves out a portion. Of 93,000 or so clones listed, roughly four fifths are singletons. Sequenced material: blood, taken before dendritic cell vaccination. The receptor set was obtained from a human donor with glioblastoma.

The DNA of the CDR3 is TGTGCCACGGAGACTAACCTGCGTGAGCAGTTCTTC. Its protein is CATETNLREQFF. The chain uses TRBV10-3 and TRBJ2-1, with D tentatively TRBD2 (5 bases). Trimming took off 10 bases at V and 9 bases at J, with 16 bases between the two ends. In germline, CDR1 is ENHRY, CDR2 SYGVKD. This CDR3 is built from 12 residues.

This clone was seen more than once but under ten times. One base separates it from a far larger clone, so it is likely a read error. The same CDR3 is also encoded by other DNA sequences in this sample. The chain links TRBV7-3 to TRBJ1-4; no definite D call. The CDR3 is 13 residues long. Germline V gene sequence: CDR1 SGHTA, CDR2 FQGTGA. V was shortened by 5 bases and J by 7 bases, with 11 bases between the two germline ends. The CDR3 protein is CASSPRPGEKLFF. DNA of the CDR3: TGTGCCAGCAGCCCGAGGCCGGGTGAAAAACTGTTTTTT. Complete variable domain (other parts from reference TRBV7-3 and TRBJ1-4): GAGVSQTPSNKVTEKGKYVELRCDPISGHTALYWYRQSLGQGPEFLIYFQGTGAADDSGLPNDRFFAVRPEGSVSTLKIQRTERGDSAVYLCASSPRPGEKLFFGSGTQLSVL.

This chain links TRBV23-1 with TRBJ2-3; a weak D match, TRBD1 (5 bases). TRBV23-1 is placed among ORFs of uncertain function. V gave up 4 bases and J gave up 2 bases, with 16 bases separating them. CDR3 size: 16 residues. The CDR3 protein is CASSRKDSRDTDTQYF. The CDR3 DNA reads TGCGCCAGCAGTCGGAAAGATAGCAGGGACACAGATACGCAGTATTTT.

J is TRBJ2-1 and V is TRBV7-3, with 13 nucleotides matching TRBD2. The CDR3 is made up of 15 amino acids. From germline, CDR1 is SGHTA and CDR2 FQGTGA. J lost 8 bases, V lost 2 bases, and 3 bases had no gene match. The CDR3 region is CASSLLLAGGDEQFF. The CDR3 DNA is TGTGCCAGCAGCTTATTACTAGCGGGGGGGGATGAGCAGTTCTTC.

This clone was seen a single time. The CDR3: CASSPGLQEQFF. CDR3 sequence (DNA): TGTGCCAGCAGCCCCGGACTGCAAGAGCAGTTCTTC. The chain uses TRBV2 and TRBJ2-1; D is possibly TRBD2 (5 bases). Between the trimmed V and J ends, which lost 6 bases and 10 bases, there was a span of 13 bases. Germline CDR1 SNHLY, CDR2 FYNNEI. The CDR3 has 12 residues.

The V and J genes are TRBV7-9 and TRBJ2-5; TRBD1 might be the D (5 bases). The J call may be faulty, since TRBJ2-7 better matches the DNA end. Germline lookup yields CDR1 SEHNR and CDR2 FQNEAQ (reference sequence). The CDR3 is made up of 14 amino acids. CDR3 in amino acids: CASSLDPGIYEQYF. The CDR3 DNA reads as TGTGCCAGCAGCTTAGATCCAGGGATCTACGAGCAGTACTTC.

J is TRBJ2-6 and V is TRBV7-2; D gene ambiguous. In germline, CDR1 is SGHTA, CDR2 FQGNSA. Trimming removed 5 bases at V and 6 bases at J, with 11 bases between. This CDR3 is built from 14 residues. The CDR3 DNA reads TGTGCCAGCAGCCGGAGCCTGGAGGCCAACGTCCTGACTTTC. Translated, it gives CASSRSLEANVLTF. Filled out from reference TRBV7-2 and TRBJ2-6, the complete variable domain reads GAGVSQSPSNKVTEKGKDVELRCDPISGHTALYWYRQSLGQGLEFLIYFQGNSAPDKSGLPSDRFSAERTGGSVSTLTIQRTQQEDSAVYLCASSRSLEANVLTFGAGSRLTVL.

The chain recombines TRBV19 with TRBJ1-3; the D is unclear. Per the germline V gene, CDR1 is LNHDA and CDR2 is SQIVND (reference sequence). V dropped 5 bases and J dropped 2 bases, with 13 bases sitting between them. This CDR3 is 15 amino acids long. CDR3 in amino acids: CASSPTLRTGNTIYF. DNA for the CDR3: TGTGCCAGTAGTCCCACCTTGAGGACTGGAAACACCATATATTTT.

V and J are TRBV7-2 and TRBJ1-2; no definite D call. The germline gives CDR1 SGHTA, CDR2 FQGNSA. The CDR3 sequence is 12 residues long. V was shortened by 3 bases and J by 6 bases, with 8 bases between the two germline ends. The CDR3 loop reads CASSFREHGYTF. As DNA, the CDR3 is TGTGCCAGCAGCTTTAGAGAGCATGGCTACACCTTC.

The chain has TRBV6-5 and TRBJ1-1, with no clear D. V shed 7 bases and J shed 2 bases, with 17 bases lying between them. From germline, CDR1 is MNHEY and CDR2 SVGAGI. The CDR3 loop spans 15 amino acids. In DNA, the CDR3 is TGTGCCAGCAACCCTTCCGACGGGGTAAACACTGAAGCTTTCTTT. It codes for CASNPSDGVNTEAFF.

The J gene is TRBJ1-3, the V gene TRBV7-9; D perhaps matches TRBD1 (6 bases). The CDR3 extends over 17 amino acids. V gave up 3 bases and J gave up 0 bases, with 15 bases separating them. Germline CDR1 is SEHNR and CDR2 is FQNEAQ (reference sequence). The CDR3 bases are TGTGCCAGCAGCTTTGGCGGGGGCCACATCTCTGGAAACACCATATATTTT. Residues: CASSFGGGHISGNTIYF.

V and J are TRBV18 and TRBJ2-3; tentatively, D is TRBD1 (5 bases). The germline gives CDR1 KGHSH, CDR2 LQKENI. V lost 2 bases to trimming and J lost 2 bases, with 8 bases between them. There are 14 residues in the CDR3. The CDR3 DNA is TGTGCCAGCTCACCAGGGGCGACCACAGATACGCAGTATTTT. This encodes CASSPGATTDTQYF.

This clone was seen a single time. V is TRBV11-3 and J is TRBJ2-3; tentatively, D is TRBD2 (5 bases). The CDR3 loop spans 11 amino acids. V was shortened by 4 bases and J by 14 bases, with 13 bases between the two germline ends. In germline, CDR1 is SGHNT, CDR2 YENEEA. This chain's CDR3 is CASSYGLISYF. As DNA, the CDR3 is TGTGCCAGCAGCTACGGACTCATCTCGTATTTT.

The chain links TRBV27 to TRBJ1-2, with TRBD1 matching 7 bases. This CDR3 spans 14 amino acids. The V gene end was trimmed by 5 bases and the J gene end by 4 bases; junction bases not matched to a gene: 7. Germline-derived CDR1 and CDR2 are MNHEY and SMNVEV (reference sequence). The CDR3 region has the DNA TGTGCCAGCAGTCTCTTCCGACAGGGCTATGGCTACACCTTC. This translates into CASSLFRQGYGYTF.

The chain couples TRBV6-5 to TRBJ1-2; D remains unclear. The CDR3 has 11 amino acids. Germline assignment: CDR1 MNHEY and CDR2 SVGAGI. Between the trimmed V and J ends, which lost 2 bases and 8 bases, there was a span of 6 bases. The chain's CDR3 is CASSYLGGYTF. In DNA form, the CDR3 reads TGTGCCAGCAGTTACCTGGGCGGCTACACCTTC.

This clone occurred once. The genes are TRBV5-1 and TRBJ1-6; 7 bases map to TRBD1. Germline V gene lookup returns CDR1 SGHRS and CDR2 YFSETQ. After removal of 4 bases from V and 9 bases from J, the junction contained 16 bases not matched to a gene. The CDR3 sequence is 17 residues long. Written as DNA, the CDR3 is TGCGCCAGCAGCCCCAACTACAGGGGCGCCTTACTTTCACCCCTCCACTTT. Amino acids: CASSPNYRGALLSPLHF.

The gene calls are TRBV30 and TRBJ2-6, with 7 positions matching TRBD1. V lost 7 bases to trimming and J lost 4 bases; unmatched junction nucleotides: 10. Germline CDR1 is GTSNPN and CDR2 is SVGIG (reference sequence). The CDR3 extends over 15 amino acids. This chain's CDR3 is CAFHPDRIGANVLTF. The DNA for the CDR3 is TGTGCCTTCCACCCGGACAGGATAGGGGCCAACGTCCTGACTTTC.

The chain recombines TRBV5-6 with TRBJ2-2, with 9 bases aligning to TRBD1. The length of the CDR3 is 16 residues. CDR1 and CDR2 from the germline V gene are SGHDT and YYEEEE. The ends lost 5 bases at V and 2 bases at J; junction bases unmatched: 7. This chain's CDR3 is CASRGGTGRNTGELFF. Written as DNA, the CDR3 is TGTGCCAGCAGGGGCGGGACAGGGAGAAACACCGGGGAGCTGTTTTTT.

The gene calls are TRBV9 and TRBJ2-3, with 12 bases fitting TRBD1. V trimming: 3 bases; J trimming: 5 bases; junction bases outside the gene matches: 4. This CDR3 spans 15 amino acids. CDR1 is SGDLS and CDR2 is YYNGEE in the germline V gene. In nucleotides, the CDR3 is TGTGCCAGCAGCGCCGGGACAGGGGGCAGAGATACGCAGTATTTT. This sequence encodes CASSAGTGGRDTQYF.

The CDR3 DNA follows: TGTGCCAGCAGTACAGACAGGGGAGCCACTGAAGCTTTCTTT. Protein product: CASSTDRGATEAFF. The chain has TRBV2 and TRBJ1-1, with TRBD1 identical over 8 bases. The CDR3 sequence is 14 residues long. Germline-derived CDR1 and CDR2 are SNHLY and FYNNEI. V was pared by 5 bases and J by 4 bases, with 6 bases of the junction left unmatched. Using reference TRBV2 and TRBJ1-1 for the parts outside the CDR3, the full variable domain is EPEVTQTPSHQVTQMGQEVILRCVPISNHLYFYWYRQILGQKVEFLVSFYNNEISEKSEIFDDQFSVERPDGSNFTLKIRSTKLEDSAMYFCASSTDRGATEAFFGQGTRLTVV.